The 31 T cell receptor beta chains given below trace back to one sample, sequenced in a study of T cell responses to AZD1222 COVID-19 vaccine. The method was immunoSEQ multiplex PCR; TCRdb's version includes in-frame clones alone and lacks a portion of them. The sample records tens of thousands of clones, roughly nine tenths being singletons. The input for sequencing was peripheral blood, taken on day 0 of AZD1222 vaccination. Receptors were obtained from an adult in good health.

This chain links TRBV11-2 with TRBJ2-7; a weak D match, TRBD1 (5 bases). Trimming took off 7 bases at V and 3 bases at J, with 19 bases between the two ends. The germline CDR1 and CDR2 sequences are SGHAT and FQNNGV. CDR3 length equals 15 residues. The CDR3 coding sequence is TGTGCCAGCACCTCAGACAGATTCCCCTACTACGAGCAGTACTTC. Amino acids: CASTSDRFPYYEQYF.

This chain connects TRBV5-1 to TRBJ1-2; D is undetermined. The CDR3 has 13 amino acids. Deletions cut 0 bases from V and 9 bases from J, with 12 bases between. Germline V CDR1 and CDR2: SGHRS, YFSETQ. For the CDR3, the DNA is TGCGCCAGCAGCTTGGAGCCAGACGATAGCTACACCTTC. Encoded protein: CASSLEPDDSYTF.

The J gene is TRBJ2-2, the V gene TRBV5-1; TRBD2 matches at 13 bases. The CDR3 contains 16 residues. The V segment lost 0 bases and the J segment 5 bases; nucleotides outside the gene matches: 1. CDR1 SGHRS and CDR2 YFSETQ come from the germline V gene. CDR3 sequence (DNA): TGCGCCAGCAGCTTGGGACTAGCGGGAGGAACCGGGGAGCTGTTTTTT. Its translation is CASSLGLAGGTGELFF. The full variable domain, its missing parts supplied by reference TRBV5-1 and TRBJ2-2, is KAGVTQTPRYLIKTRGQQVTLSCSPISGHRSVSWYQQTPGQGLQFLFEYFSETQRNKGNFPGRFSGRQFSNSRSEMNVSTLELGDSALYLCASSLGLAGGTGELFFGEGSRLTVL.

The rearrangement uses TRBV7-2 and TRBJ2-7; D gene uncertain. CDR1 and CDR2 (germline): SGHTA, FQGNSA. The CDR3 is 14 residues long. The V end was cut by 1 base, the J end by 3 bases, with 10 bases between. The CDR3 reads CASSLGRTFYEQYF. CDR3 nucleotides: TGTGCCAGCAGCTTAGGTAGGACGTTCTACGAGCAGTACTTC.

The CDR3 bases are TGTGCCAGCAGCAGCCGGGTTTCCTATGGCTACACCTTC. This translates into CASSSRVSYGYTF. The chain links TRBV7-2 to TRBJ1-2; D is unresolved. The CDR3 contains 13 residues. Germline assignment: CDR1 SGHTA and CDR2 FQGNSA. Between the trimmed V and J ends, which lost 5 bases and 4 bases, there was a span of 11 bases.

As concerns this clone: Without the conserved terminal phenylalanine or tryptophan, this CDR3 likely stems from a read error. No DNA is shown, since the ends of the CDR3 on it are uncertain; the CDR3 is the one TCRdb lists. The CDR3 spells CASSKGQGGPHI. This chain joins TRBV21-1 and TRBJ1-2; the listed D gene, TRBD1, was not tested against the DNA. TRBV21-1 is deemed a pseudogene. Termini included, the CDR3 measures 12 amino acids.

This sequence joins TRBV9 and TRBJ1-2; D gene unclear. The V and J ends lost 0 bases and 6 bases respectively, with 12 bases between them. The CDR3 loop spans 14 amino acids. Germline V gives CDR1 SGDLS, CDR2 YYNGEE. DNA for the CDR3: TGTGCCAGCAGCGTAGGAGCTGGGGTGGATGGCTACACCTTC. This codes for CASSVGAGVDGYTF.

The rearrangement uses TRBV11-2 and TRBJ2-2; 12 bases are a match to TRBD2. The V gene's germline CDR1 is SGHAT and CDR2 FQNNGV. V lost 7 bases and J lost 7; bases outside the gene matches: 13. The CDR3 runs to 17 residues. In DNA, the CDR3 is TGTGCCAGCACCAACCAGACTAGCGGGAGATACGGCGGGGAGCTGTTTTTT. It specifies CASTNQTSGRYGGELFF.

This chain connects TRBV28 to TRBJ2-7; 9 bases are a match to TRBD1. This CDR3 spans 14 amino acids. Germline V gives CDR1 MDHEN, CDR2 SYDVKM. The ends lost 5 bases at V and 1 base at J; junction bases unmatched: 3. The CDR3 bases are TGTGCCAGCAGTATCGGGACAGGGTCCTACGAGCAGTACTTC. Protein sequence: CASSIGTGSYEQYF.

This clone showed up just once. J is TRBJ1-1 and V is TRBV28; D remains unclear. From germline, CDR1 is MDHEN and CDR2 SYDVKM. The CDR3 runs to 15 residues. The V and J ends lost 2 bases and 6 bases respectively, with 16 bases between them. The CDR3, as DNA: TGTGCCAGCAGTTTAAGGGTAATTGTGGGTCCTGAAGCTTTCTTT. Amino acids: CASSLRVIVGPEAFF.

The chain combines TRBV5-1 with TRBJ2-7; TRBD2 aligns across 7 bases. From germline, CDR1 is SGHRS and CDR2 YFSETQ. V shed 1 base and J 6 bases; nucleotides not matched to a gene: 4. The CDR3 length is 13 residues. CDR3 sequence: CASSLWGGSEQYF. In DNA form, the CDR3 reads TGCGCCAGCAGCTTGTGGGGGGGTTCCGAGCAGTACTTC.

This clone appeared a single time. This chain joins TRBV19 and TRBJ1-5; 7 bases are a match to TRBD1. This CDR3 spans 13 amino acids. The germline gives CDR1 LNHDA, CDR2 SQIVND (reference sequence). V lost 3 bases to trimming and J lost 5 bases; unmatched junction nucleotides: 1. In DNA, the CDR3 is TGTGCCAGTAGTATTCAGGGGGATCAGCCCCAGCATTTT. Its translation is CASSIQGDQPQHF. Combining the CDR3 with reference TRBV19 and TRBJ1-5 gives the whole variable domain DGGITQSPKYLFRKEGQNVTLSCEQNLNHDAMYWYRQDPGQGLRLIYYSQIVNDFQKGDIAEGYSVSREKKESFPLTVTSAQKNPTAFYLCASSIQGDQPQHFGDGTRLSIL.

The chain links TRBV4-3 to TRBJ2-3; a possible D gene is TRBD1 (5 bases). Germline V gene data show CDR1 as LGHNA and CDR2 as YSLEER. CDR3 length: 14 residues. V dropped 5 bases and J dropped 0 bases, with 9 bases sitting between them. Here the CDR3 reads CASSSGISTDTQYF. In nucleotides, the CDR3 is TGCGCCAGCAGCTCAGGGATAAGCACAGATACGCAGTATTTT.

This chain links TRBV5-6 with TRBJ2-7, with TRBD2 matching over 9 bases. Germline values: CDR1 SGHDT, CDR2 YYEEEE. CDR3 length: 14 amino acids. Trimming removed 4 bases from V and 7 bases from J; junction bases left unmatched: 9. The CDR3 coding sequence is TGTGCCAGCAGCGGTGCGGGAGGGCCAAGGGAGCAGTACTTC. It translates to CASSGAGGPREQYF. Filled out from reference TRBV5-6 and TRBJ2-7, the complete variable domain reads DAGVTQSPTHLIKTRGQQVTLRCSPKSGHDTVSWYQQALGQGPQFIFQYYEEEERQRGNFPDRFSGHQFPNYSSELNVNALLLGDSALYLCASSGAGGPREQYFGPGTRLTVT.

The V call is TRBV27, the J call TRBJ2-3, with 7 bases identical to TRBD2. The germline V gene has CDR1 MNHEY and CDR2 SMNVEV (reference sequence). The ends lost 3 bases at V and 10 bases at J; junction bases unmatched: 13. The CDR3 is made up of 15 amino acids. In nucleotides, the CDR3 is TGTGCCAGCAGTTTCGGGGTAGCGGGCCCATCCCCGCAGTATTTT. Translated, it gives CASSFGVAGPSPQYF.

This clone was observed a single time. V and J are TRBV3-1 (or the pseudogene TRBV3-2) and TRBJ2-7; D not resolved. The V gene lost 2 bases and the J gene lost 6 bases, with 5 bases spanning the gap. The CDR3 totals 11 residues. Per the germline V gene, CDR1 is LGHDT and CDR2 is YNNKEL (reference sequence). This chain's CDR3 is CASSQYAEQYF. In DNA form, the CDR3 reads TGTGCCAGCAGCCAATATGCCGAGCAGTACTTC.

The rearrangement joins TRBV6-1 to TRBJ1-3; D uncertain. The CDR3 loop spans 16 amino acids. V lost 1 base to trimming and J lost 0 bases, with 10 bases between them. Germline V gives CDR1 MNHNS, CDR2 SASEGT. In DNA, the CDR3 is TGTGCCAGCAGTGAAGTTCTTGTGTACTCTGGAAACACCATATATTTT. Protein sequence: CASSEVLVYSGNTIYF.

The chain uses TRBV2 and TRBJ2-7; no clear D. The V end lost 2 bases, the J end lost 3 bases, and 5 bases lay between the germline ends. This CDR3 has 12 amino acids. CDR1 is SNHLY, CDR2 FYNNEI, per germline. The CDR3 spells CASSELGYEQYF. DNA for the CDR3: TGTGCCAGCAGTGAATTGGGCTACGAGCAGTACTTC.

CDR3 nucleotides: TGTGCCAGCAGCTTATTACTGAACACTGAAGCTTTCTTT. This gives the protein CASSLLLNTEAFF. V gene TRBV11-2 combines with J gene TRBJ1-1; D is uncertain. Germline assignment: CDR1 SGHAT and CDR2 FQNNGV. The CDR3 length is 13 residues. Trimming left V 2 bases short and J 0 bases short, with 4 bases between. The variable domain in full, completed from reference TRBV11-2 and TRBJ1-1, reads EAGVAQSPRYKIIEKRQSVAFWCNPISGHATLYWYQQILGQGPKLLIQFQNNGVVDDSQLPKDRFSAERLKGVDSTLKIQPAKLEDSAVYLCASSLLLNTEAFFGQGTRLTVV.

This clone has more than one count but fewer than ten. This chain connects TRBV5-1 to TRBJ1-1, with 7 bases identical to TRBD1. With V trimmed by 4 bases and J by 3 bases, 9 bases remained unmatched. Germline values: CDR1 SGHRS, CDR2 YFSETQ. This CDR3 has 15 amino acids. The CDR3 protein is CASSQGVKTDTEAFF. CDR3 DNA sequence: TGCGCCAGCAGCCAGGGGGTGAAGACCGACACTGAAGCTTTCTTT. Full variable domain (missing parts from reference TRBV5-1 and TRBJ1-1): KAGVTQTPRYLIKTRGQQVTLSCSPISGHRSVSWYQQTPGQGLQFLFEYFSETQRNKGNFPGRFSGRQFSNSRSEMNVSTLELGDSALYLCASSQGVKTDTEAFFGQGTRLTVV.

The V and J genes are TRBV7-8 and TRBJ1-5; no clear D gene. Germline V lookup: CDR1 SGHVS, CDR2 FQNEAQ. V was clipped by 1 base and J by 5 bases, with 6 bases between them. The CDR3 spans 13 residues. CDR3: CASSLGRDQPQHF. The DNA for the CDR3 is TGTGCCAGCAGCTTAGGAAGAGATCAGCCCCAGCATTTT.

The chain joins TRBV9 to TRBJ1-3; maybe TRBD1 (6 bases). CDR1 is SGDLS, CDR2 YYNGEE, per germline. This CDR3 comprises 17 residues. Trimming removed 3 bases at V and 4 bases at J, with 20 bases between. CDR3 protein: CASSAAPGRGTGNTIYF. CDR3 nucleotides: TGTGCCAGCAGCGCGGCCCCCGGCAGGGGCACCGGAAACACCATATATTTT.

This chain connects TRBV5-5 to TRBJ2-2, with 11 bases matching TRBD2. This CDR3 region has 16 residues. The J segment lost 2 bases and the V segment lost 4 bases, leaving 4 bases of the junction unmatched. Germline CDR1 is SGHKS and CDR2 is YYEKEE (reference sequence). The CDR3 sequence: CASSVTSGRNTGELFF. The CDR3 coding sequence is TGTGCCAGCAGCGTAACTAGCGGGAGAAACACCGGGGAGCTGTTTTTT.

The chain combines TRBV3-1 (or the pseudogene TRBV3-2) with TRBJ1-5; maybe TRBD1 (5 bases). The CDR3 is 17 amino acids. V shed 6 bases and J shed 0 bases, with 18 bases lying between them. From germline, CDR1 is LGHDT and CDR2 YNNKEL (reference sequence). DNA for the CDR3: TGTGCCAGCAGGGTTAGACAGAACCCATATAGCAATCAGCCCCAGCATTTT. This gives the protein CASRVRQNPYSNQPQHF.

The chain recombines TRBV29-1 with TRBJ1-2; TRBD1 is a possible D gene (5 bases). CDR1 and CDR2 from the germline V gene are SQVTM and ANQGSEA. The CDR3 spans 15 residues. V lost 1 base and J lost 0, with 12 bases in between. CDR3 DNA: TGCAGCGTTGAAGGAACAGGTTTAGCTAACTATGGCTACACCTTC. Translated: CSVEGTGLANYGYTF. Full variable domain (rest looked up from reference TRBV29-1 and TRBJ1-2): SAVISQKPSRDICQRGTSLTIQCQVDSQVTMMFWYRQQPGQSLTLIATANQGSEATYESGFVIDKFPISRPNLTFSTLTVSNMSPEDSSIYLCSVEGTGLANYGYTFGSGTRLTVV.

J is TRBJ2-1 and V is TRBV19, with D uncertain. Germline V gene sequence: CDR1 LNHDA, CDR2 SQIVND (reference sequence). Trimming removed 3 bases from V and 6 bases from J, with 9 bases in between. The CDR3 runs 13 residues. The CDR3 reads CASSIGQPNEQFF. The CDR3 nucleotides read TGTGCCAGTAGTATCGGCCAGCCCAATGAGCAGTTCTTC.

This chain connects TRBV6-5 to TRBJ2-7; 8 nucleotides align to TRBD1. The V gene's germline CDR1 is MNHEY and CDR2 SVGAGI. The CDR3 has 14 residues. J lost 0 bases, V lost 6 bases, and 4 bases had no gene match. The CDR3 region has the DNA TGTGCCAGCAGGGGACAGGTGAACTCCTACGAGCAGTACTTC. Translation: CASRGQVNSYEQYF.

V gene TRBV16 combines with J gene TRBJ2-5; D possibly matches TRBD1 or TRBD2 (6 bases each). V lost 6 bases to trimming and J lost 7 bases, with 18 bases between them. Germline V lookup: CDR1 KGHSY, CDR2 FQNENV. The CDR3 has 14 amino acids. The CDR3 DNA follows: TGTGCCAGCAGATCCCGACGGGGGCCTGGGACCCAGTACTTC. Translated: CASRSRRGPGTQYF. Full variable domain (outside the CDR3, taken from reference TRBV16 and TRBJ2-5): GEEVAQTPKHLVRGEGQKAKLYCAPIKGHSYVFWYQQVLKNEFKFLISFQNENVFDETGMPKERFSAKCLPNSPCSLEIQATKLEDSAVYFCASRSRRGPGTQYFGPGTRLLVL.

V usage is TRBV18 and J usage is TRBJ2-4; no definite D call. Germline V lookup: CDR1 KGHSH, CDR2 LQKENI. This CDR3 spans 13 amino acids. Trimming stripped 3 bases from V and 0 bases from J, with 3 bases between. In nucleotides, the CDR3 is TGTGCCAGCTCACCCTCAGCCAAAAACATTCAGTACTTC. Amino acid sequence: CASSPSAKNIQYF.

The chain links TRBV9 to TRBJ1-3; TRBD1 might be the D (6 bases). The CDR3 is made up of 14 amino acids. V gave up 5 bases and J gave up 5 bases, with 14 bases separating them. Germline CDR1 reads SGDLS; CDR2 reads YYNGEE. The CDR3 loop is CASSARGDRNTIYF. CDR3 sequence (DNA): TGTGCCAGCAGTGCCCGGGGGGACAGAAACACCATATATTTT.

The chain couples TRBV7-9 to TRBJ2-2; TRBD2 matches at 15 bases. Trimming at V came to 5 bases and at J to 4 bases, leaving 8 bases not matched to a gene. Per the germline V gene, CDR1 is SEHNR and CDR2 is FQNEAQ (reference sequence). The CDR3 has 18 residues. The CDR3 nucleotides are TGTGCCAGCAGCCGTGGACTAGCGGGAGGGCCTCGCACCGGGGAGCTGTTTTTT. This sequence encodes CASSRGLAGGPRTGELFF. The full variable domain, rest sourced from reference TRBV7-9 and TRBJ2-2, is DTGVSQNPRHKITKRGQNVTFRCDPISEHNRLYWYRQTLGQGPEFLTYFQNEAQLEKSRLLSDRFSAERPKGSFSTLEIQRTEQGDSAMYLCASSRGLAGGPRTGELFFGEGSRLTVL.